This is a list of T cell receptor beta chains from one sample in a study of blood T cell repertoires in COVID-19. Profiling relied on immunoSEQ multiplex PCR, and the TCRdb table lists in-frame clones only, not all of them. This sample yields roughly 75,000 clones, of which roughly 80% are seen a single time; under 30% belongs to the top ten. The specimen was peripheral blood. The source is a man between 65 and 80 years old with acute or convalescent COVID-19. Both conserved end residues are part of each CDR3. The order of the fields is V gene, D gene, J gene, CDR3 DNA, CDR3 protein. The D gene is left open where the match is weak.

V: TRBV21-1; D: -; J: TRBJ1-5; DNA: TGTGCCAGCAGCTCCCGGAGGGGGCCGGGGTGTAATCAGCCCCAGCATTTT; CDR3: CASSSRRGPGCNQPQHF
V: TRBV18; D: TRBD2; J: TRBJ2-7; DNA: TGTGCCAGCTCAGCTAGCGGGAGAACCTACGAGCAGTACTTC; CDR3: CASSASGRTYEQYF
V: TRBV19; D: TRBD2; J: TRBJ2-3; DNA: TGTGCGGCTAGCGGGACGATTAGCACAGATACGCAGTATTTT; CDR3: CAASGTISTDTQYF
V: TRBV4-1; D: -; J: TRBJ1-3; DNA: TGCGCCAGCAGCCCCGCTGCCGGCGCCCGGGGCTCTGGAAACACCATATATTTT; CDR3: CASSPAAGARGSGNTIYF
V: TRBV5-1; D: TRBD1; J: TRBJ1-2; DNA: TGCGCCAGCAGCGGGCAGACAGGGAACTATGGCTACACCTTC; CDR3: CASSGQTGNYGYTF
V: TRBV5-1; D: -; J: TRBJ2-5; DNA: TGCGCCAGCAGCTTGGTTTCTGGGCTGGAGACCCAGTACTTC; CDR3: CASSLVSGLETQYF
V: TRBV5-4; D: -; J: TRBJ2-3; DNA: TGTGCCAGCAGCTTGGGCGAGGATAAGGATACGCAGTATTTT; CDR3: CASSLGEDKDTQYF
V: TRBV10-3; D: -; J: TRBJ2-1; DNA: TGTGCCATCAGTGATCAATACAATGAGCAGTTCTTC; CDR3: CAISDQYNEQFF
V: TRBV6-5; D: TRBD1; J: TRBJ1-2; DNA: TGTGCCACAACGGGACAGAACTATGGCTACACCTTC; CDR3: CATTGQNYGYTF
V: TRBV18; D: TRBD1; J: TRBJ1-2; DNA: TGTGCCAGCTCATCAGAGACAGGGACCTATGGCTACACCTTC; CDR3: CASSSETGTYGYTF
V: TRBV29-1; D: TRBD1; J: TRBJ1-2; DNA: TGCAGCGTCTGGACAGGGCACGGCTACACCTTC; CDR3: CSVWTGHGYTF
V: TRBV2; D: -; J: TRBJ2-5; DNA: TGTGCCAGCATAGGGGGGAGGGTTAGGGAGACCCAGTACTTC; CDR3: CASIGGRVRETQYF
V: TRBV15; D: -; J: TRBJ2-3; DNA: TGTGCCACCAGCACAACACCGGGGGGCACAGATACGCAGTATTTT; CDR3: CATSTTPGGTDTQYF